The 23 T cell receptor beta chains given below trace back to one sample, sequenced in a study of identical twins. TCRdb used MiXCR to reprocess the 5' RACE reads, holding one entry per CDR3 protein. The data hold over 600,000 distinct CDR3 sequences, with 21% observed a single time. Separately, the same data were catalogued under a study of T cells expressing NK-cell markers.

Sequencing was done on a sample of PBMCs. These receptors all stem from a young woman in good health.

This clonotype has just a few counts. CDR3 sequence (DNA): TGTGCCATCAGCCAACAAGAGACCCAGTACTTC. Protein sequence: CAISQQETQYF. The V call is TRBV10-3, the J call TRBJ2-5; no reliable D call. Trimming cost V 6 bases and J 2 bases, with 4 bases left between them. CDR1 and CDR2 (germline): ENHRY, SYGVKD. CDR3 size: 11 residues.

The chain carries TRBV10-3 and TRBJ2-5, with D hard to call. The CDR3 totals 13 residues. Trimming stripped 0 bases from V and 4 bases from J, with 6 bases between. Germline CDR1 is ENHRY and CDR2 is SYGVKD. The CDR3 here is CAISESGRETQYF. CDR3 DNA sequence: TGTGCCATCAGTGAGTCTGGTAGAGAGACCCAGTACTTC.

This sequence joins TRBV29-1 and TRBJ2-1, with D perhaps TRBD1 or TRBD2 (5 bases each). CDR3 length equals 16 residues. Germline V gene sequence: CDR1 SQVTM, CDR2 ANQGSEA. Trimming removed 0 bases at V and 4 bases at J, with 16 bases between. The DNA of the CDR3 is TGCAGCGTTGAAGAGATGGGACCTGGGAAATACAATGAGCAGTTCTTC. It codes for CSVEEMGPGKYNEQFF.

This chain links TRBV7-8 with TRBJ1-1; D uncertain. Trimming stripped 5 bases from V and 0 bases from J, with 13 bases between. Germline loops: CDR1 SGHVS, CDR2 FQNEAQ. CDR3 length equals 15 residues. The CDR3 sequence: CASSPLARMNTEAFF. DNA for the CDR3: TGTGCCAGCAGCCCCCTCGCCAGAATGAACACTGAAGCTTTCTTT.

This clonotype was seen a handful of times. This chain links TRBV29-1 with TRBJ2-7, with D maybe TRBD1 (6 bases). Trimming pared 2 bases from V and 0 bases from J, leaving 17 bases between. Per the germline V gene, CDR1 is SQVTM and CDR2 is ANQGSEA. This CDR3 is 16 amino acids long. In nucleotides, the CDR3 is TGCAGCGTTGAACTCAGCGGACAGTCGAACTCCTACGAGCAGTACTTC. The encoded protein is CSVELSGQSNSYEQYF.

This clonotype was observed a few times. The chain couples TRBV20-1 to TRBJ1-2; TRBD1 agrees at 7 bases. The V gene's germline CDR1 is DFQATT and CDR2 SNEGSKA (reference sequence). The CDR3 totals 13 residues. Trimming removed 4 bases from V and 2 bases from J; junction bases left unmatched: 4. CDR3 nucleotide sequence: TGCAGTGCTACCGGGACAGTCAACTATGGCTACACCTTC. This gives the protein CSATGTVNYGYTF.

V usage is TRBV5-1 and J usage is TRBJ1-2, with a weak D call TRBD1 (6 bases). This CDR3 has 14 residues. Trimming shortened V by 5 bases and J by 4 bases, and 15 bases separated the two germline ends. The germline CDR1 and CDR2 sequences are SGHRS and YFSETQ. CDR3 sequence (DNA): TGCGCCAGCAGGTGGCAGGGGCGCGGCTATGGCTACACCTTC. Protein product: CASRWQGRGYGYTF.

This clonotype appeared a few times. The chain has TRBV29-1 and TRBJ2-3; D ambiguous. Germline values: CDR1 SQVTM, CDR2 ANQGSEA. Deletions cut 4 bases from V and 4 bases from J, with 18 bases between. CDR3 length equals 15 residues. This CDR3 is CSVGYREDVADTQYF. The CDR3 DNA reads as TGCAGCGTTGGATACCGTGAGGATGTCGCAGATACGCAGTATTTT.

V gene TRBV5-1 combines with J gene TRBJ2-2; no reliable D call. CDR1 and CDR2 from the germline V gene are SGHRS and YFSETQ. V lost 4 bases and J 0 bases, leaving 10 bases between the germline ends. This CDR3 contains 15 residues. The CDR3 region is CASSRLDPNTGELFF. Here the CDR3 DNA reads TGCGCCAGCAGCCGCCTAGATCCGAACACCGGGGAGCTGTTTTTT. Supplemented by reference TRBV5-1 and TRBJ2-2, the full variable domain reads KAGVTQTPRYLIKTRGQQVTLSCSPISGHRSVSWYQQTPGQGLQFLFEYFSETQRNKGNFPGRFSGRQFSNSRSEMNVSTLELGDSALYLCASSRLDPNTGELFFGEGSRLTVL.

J is TRBJ1-5 and V is TRBV5-5; D ambiguous. The length of the CDR3 is 15 residues. Germline loops: CDR1 SGHKS, CDR2 YYEKEE (reference sequence). V was clipped by 0 bases and J by 0 bases, with 7 bases between them. The CDR3 here is CASSLVHSSNQPQHF. CDR3 sequence (DNA): TGTGCCAGCAGCTTGGTACATAGTAGCAATCAGCCCCAGCATTTT.

This clonotype was seen more than once but under ten times. This CDR3 is CASSLVGVGWGTDTQYF. CDR3 nucleotide sequence: TGTGCCAGCAGCTTAGTCGGTGTAGGTTGGGGGACAGATACGCAGTATTTT. The chain couples TRBV7-9 to TRBJ2-3; D possibly matches TRBD1 or TRBD2 (5 bases each). CDR1 is SEHNR, CDR2 FQNEAQ, per germline (reference sequence). This CDR3 contains 17 residues. V lost 1 base to trimming and J lost 3 bases, with 17 bases between them. The full variable domain, its missing parts supplied by reference TRBV7-9 and TRBJ2-3, is DTGVSQNPRHKITKRGQNVTFRCDPISEHNRLYWYRQTLGQGPEFLTYFQNEAQLEKSRLLSDRFSAERPKGSFSTLEIQRTEQGDSAMYLCASSLVGVGWGTDTQYFGPGTRLTVL.

This clonotype came up many times. The chain is built from TRBV5-1 and TRBJ1-1, with a tentative D call TRBD1 (6 bases). V dropped 4 bases and J dropped 11 bases, with 18 bases sitting between them. CDR1 and CDR2 from the germline V gene are SGHRS and YFSETQ. CDR3 length equals 13 residues. Here the CDR3 DNA reads TGCGCCAGCAGCCTCAGGACAGACCTAGAGGCTTTCTTT. It is translated as CASSLRTDLEAFF. Complete variable domain (other parts from reference TRBV5-1 and TRBJ1-1): KAGVTQTPRYLIKTRGQQVTLSCSPISGHRSVSWYQQTPGQGLQFLFEYFSETQRNKGNFPGRFSGRQFSNSRSEMNVSTLELGDSALYLCASSLRTDLEAFFGQGTRLTVV.

This clonotype has ten or more counts. The CDR3 bases are TGTGCCAGCAGGCAGGGGAACGCTTTCTTT. Its translation is CASRQGNAFF. V usage is TRBV12-3 or TRBV12-4 and J usage is TRBJ1-1, with D possibly being TRBD1 (6 bases). Trimming stripped 6 bases from V and 11 bases from J, with 10 bases between. The CDR3 has 10 residues.

J is TRBJ2-2 and V is TRBV6-1; D remains unclear. CDR1 and CDR2 (germline): MNHNS, SASEGT. CDR3 length: 15 residues. V lost 7 bases and J lost 0, with 12 bases in between. In DNA form, the CDR3 reads TGTGCCAGCATGTCCGGCAGAGCGAACACCGGGGAGCTGTTTTTT. Amino acid sequence: CASMSGRANTGELFF.

The chain carries TRBV20-1 and TRBJ2-1, with 11 bases identical to TRBD2. Germline assignment: CDR1 DFQATT and CDR2 SNEGSKA (reference sequence). The CDR3 has 15 residues. V trimming: 5 bases; J trimming: 8 bases; junction bases outside the gene matches: 11. This CDR3 is CSAARTSGGLYEQFF. The CDR3 DNA reads TGCAGTGCTGCCCGAACTAGCGGGGGCCTCTATGAGCAGTTCTTC.

V usage is TRBV6-5 and J usage is TRBJ1-2, with D unclear. Looked up from germline, CDR1 is MNHEY and CDR2 is SVGAGI. The V and J ends lost 4 bases and 4 bases respectively, with 10 bases between them. The CDR3 runs 13 residues. The CDR3 DNA sequence: TGTGCCAGCAGTTCTCATGGACGCTATGGCTACACCTTC. Amino acid sequence: CASSSHGRYGYTF.

This clonotype was seen only a few times. The chain joins TRBV6-5 to TRBJ2-7, with 10 positions matching TRBD1. The length of the CDR3 is 16 residues. V lost 0 bases to trimming and J lost 3 bases; unmatched junction nucleotides: 5. Germline values: CDR1 MNHEY, CDR2 SVGAGI. In DNA, the CDR3 is TGTGCCAGCAGTTACTCCGGGACAGGGGACCTCTACGAGCAGTACTTC. Translated: CASSYSGTGDLYEQYF.

Here the CDR3 DNA reads TGTGCCAGCAGCTTTGGACTGAGCTCTGGGGCCAACGTCCTGACTTTC. Translated, it gives CASSFGLSSGANVLTF. The chain links TRBV7-9 to TRBJ2-6, with a possible D match to TRBD2 (5 bases). This CDR3 spans 16 amino acids. The germline V and J ends were trimmed by 3 bases and 0 bases, with 9 bases remaining between them. CDR1 and CDR2 from the germline V gene are SEHNR and FQNEAQ (reference sequence).

V is TRBV6-4 and J is TRBJ1-5; D ambiguous. CDR1 MRHNA and CDR2 SNTAGT come from the germline V gene. The CDR3 covers 15 residues. V lost 8 bases to trimming and J lost 3 bases, with 17 bases between them. The DNA for the CDR3 is TGTGCCAGCGTCCGAGACGGTAGGGTCAATCAGCCCCAGCATTTT. It is translated as CASVRDGRVNQPQHF.

This chain joins TRBV12-3 or TRBV12-4 and TRBJ2-7; 11 bases align to TRBD2. V was pared by 7 bases and J by 2 bases, with 4 bases of the junction left unmatched. CDR3 size: 14 residues. CDR3 DNA sequence: TGTGCCAGCATCGGGACTAGCGGCCCCTACGAGCAGTACTTC. It codes for CASIGTSGPYEQYF.

In its sample, this clonotype was seen many times. V gene TRBV2 combines with J gene TRBJ1-1, with 9 bases identical to TRBD1. Germline loops: CDR1 SNHLY, CDR2 FYNNEI. Germline trimming cut 7 bases from V and 4 bases from J; bases unmatched to any gene: 7. The CDR3 covers 14 residues. The DNA of the CDR3 is TGTGCCAGCACGGACAGGGGAGCGGGCACTGAAGCTTTCTTT. It codes for CASTDRGAGTEAFF.

This clonotype was recorded a few times. The gene calls are TRBV5-1 and TRBJ2-2; maybe TRBD1 (6 bases). From germline, CDR1 is SGHRS and CDR2 YFSETQ. CDR3 length equals 14 residues. The V end lost 2 bases, the J end lost 7 bases, and 12 bases lay between the germline ends. The CDR3 here is CASSFTGRYGELFF. CDR3 nucleotides: TGCGCCAGCAGCTTCACAGGGCGATACGGGGAGCTGTTTTTT.

This chain links TRBV6-2 or TRBV6-3 with TRBJ2-7; a weak D match, TRBD1 (6 bases). Trimming removed 7 bases from V and 3 bases from J, with 19 bases in between. The CDR3 totals 15 residues. The germline gives CDR1 MNHEY, CDR2 SVGEGT. CDR3 sequence (DNA): TGTGCCAGCAAGCCCACGGTCACAGGGATCTACGAGCAGTACTTC. Translating gives CASKPTVTGIYEQYF.